This T cell receptor beta chain was sequenced for a study of molecular identifiers for immune sequencing clone quantification. Study overall: RNA from 20,000 or 100,000 naive CD8 cells was split five ways in replicates, with four sequenced. Study-level findings and limits: Naive cells had under 1% of molecules in clones above 20 RNA copies, effectors over 99%.

V gave up 6 bases and J gave up 2 bases, with 16 bases separating them. Germline loops: CDR1 LNHDA, CDR2 SQIVND (reference sequence). The CDR3 runs to 15 residues. Previously published methods and listed TCR primers were used for the bulk TCR libraries. TCRdb independently ran MiXCR on the PCR reads; one entry per CDR3 protein. The top ten clones hold 0.76% of a sample with around 470,000 distinct CDR3 sequences, around 23% of them seen once. This clonotype was seen many times. Its antigen is currently unknown. Sequencing used naive CD8+ T cells from blood, with Jurkat cell RNA spiked in. The subset is: FACS-sorted CD8+CD4-CCR7+CD45RA+ naive T cells. The chain is built from TRBV19 and TRBJ1-1; possible D gene TRBD1, 5 bases. The sequence came from a human donor in good health. Some libraries in this study had Jurkat cell RNA spiked in. As DNA, the CDR3 is TGTGCCAGTAGCTTATTTGGGACGGAAAACACTGAAGCTTTCTTT. Encoded protein: CASSLFGTENTEAFF.